Presented here are 6 T cell receptor beta chains from one specimen sequenced in a study of shared clonotypes between healthy human individuals. Naive CD8 cells comprised CD45RO-negative, CCR7-positively selected cells, excluding terminally differentiated effector memory CD45RA+ cells. Using immunoSEQ multiplex PCR, the repertoire was profiled, and TCRdb retains in-frame clones only, with some absent. The sample gives 650,000 to 800,000 clones, around 90% of which show up once; 20% to 25% is in the top ten. The sample was naive CD8+ T cells sorted from blood. These receptors were taken from a man aged 25 to 45 in good health.

V usage is TRBV7-9 and J usage is TRBJ2-3; D might be TRBD1 or TRBD2, each matching 6 bases. The CDR3 is 16 residues long. Germline CDR1 and CDR2: SEHNR and FQNEAQ (reference sequence). V was pared by 6 bases and J by 6 bases, with 22 bases between. The CDR3 loop is CASRSAGHSIWDTQYF. The CDR3 DNA reads TGTGCCAGCAGGAGTGCGGGACACTCTATTTGGGATACGCAGTATTTT. Drawing the rest from reference TRBV7-9 and TRBJ2-3, the complete variable domain is DTGVSQNPRHKITKRGQNVTFRCDPISEHNRLYWYRQTLGQGPEFLTYFQNEAQLEKSRLLSDRFSAERPKGSFSTLEIQRTEQGDSAMYLCASRSAGHSIWDTQYFGPGTRLTVL.

The rearrangement uses TRBV15 and TRBJ2-1; D remains unclear. This CDR3 is 12 amino acids long. V was shortened by 4 bases and J by 8 bases, with 9 bases between the two germline ends. From germline, CDR1 is LNHNV and CDR2 YYDKDF (reference sequence). For the CDR3, the DNA is TGTGCCACCAGCACCCGCATGGATGAGCAGTTCTTC. Its translation is CATSTRMDEQFF.

This clone was counted once. V is TRBV27 and J is TRBJ2-5; the match to TRBD2 covers 10 bases. Germline V CDR1 and CDR2: MNHEY, SMNVEV (reference sequence). The CDR3 runs 15 residues. J lost 4 bases, V lost 5 bases, and 7 bases had no gene match. The CDR3 spells CASSNLAGGGETQYF. CDR3 nucleotide sequence: TGTGCCAGCAGTAACTTAGCGGGAGGCGGAGAGACCCAGTACTTC.

The chain employs TRBV2 and TRBJ2-1; 14 bases are a match to TRBD2. Per the germline V gene, CDR1 is SNHLY and CDR2 is FYNNEI. V was clipped by 11 bases and J by 6 bases; unmatched bases: 6. The CDR3 consists of 14 residues. DNA for the CDR3: TGTGCCGGCCTGGGACTAGCGGGAGTCAATGAGCAGTTCTTC. Encoded protein: CAGLGLAGVNEQFF. The full variable domain, rest sourced from reference TRBV2 and TRBJ2-1, is EPEVTQTPSHQVTQMGQEVILRCVPISNHLYFYWYRQILGQKVEFLVSFYNNEISEKSEIFDDQFSVERPDGSNFTLKIRSTKLEDSAMYFCAGLGLAGVNEQFFGPGTRLTVL.

The J gene is TRBJ2-3, the V gene TRBV29-1; the match to TRBD2 covers 11 bases. Germline loops: CDR1 SQVTM, CDR2 ANQGSEA. The CDR3 is made up of 15 amino acids. The junction had 11 bases not matched to a gene; V was cut back by 6 bases and J by 6 bases. This chain's CDR3 is CSVRGTSGGADTQYF. As DNA, the CDR3 is TGCAGCGTCCGGGGGACTAGCGGTGGTGCGGATACGCAGTATTTT.

This rearrangement joins TRBV7-9 to TRBJ1-5; unclear D gene. Looked up from germline, CDR1 is SEHNR and CDR2 is FQNEAQ (reference sequence). This CDR3 has 14 amino acids. Trimming removed 5 bases from V and 0 bases from J, with 8 bases in between. The CDR3 DNA sequence: TGTGCCAGCAGCGATGGTAATAGCAATCAGCCCCAGCATTTT. Its protein is CASSDGNSNQPQHF.